The 18 T cell receptor beta chains below come from one sample, sequenced in a study of cytomegalovirus exposure and HLA in healthy donors. Produced via immunoSEQ multiplex PCR; TCRdb's table is partial and in-frame only. Among about 400,000 clones listed, 86% were seen once. The sample taken for sequencing was PBMCs. These receptors all come from a woman younger than 35 in good health and CMV-seronegative.

V and J are TRBV28 and TRBJ2-7; 7 nucleotides line up with TRBD2. In germline, CDR1 is MDHEN, CDR2 SYDVKM. The junction had 7 bases not matched to a gene; V was cut back by 3 bases and J by 2 bases. The CDR3 has 15 amino acids. Written as DNA, the CDR3 is TGTGCCAGCAGTTTCTTGCGGGGGAACGCCTACGAGCAGTACTTC. It is translated as CASSFLRGNAYEQYF.

This rearrangement joins TRBV6-4 to TRBJ1-1, with D hard to call. Germline V gene data show CDR1 as MRHNA and CDR2 as SNTAGT. This CDR3 region has 11 residues. V lost 5 bases and J 5 bases, leaving 6 bases between the germline ends. CDR3 sequence reads: CASSLGTEAFF. The CDR3 bases are TGTGCCAGCAGTCTAGGTACTGAAGCTTTCTTT.

This clone was seen only once. V is TRBV29-1 and J is TRBJ2-3, with 8 bases that match TRBD1. The germline V gene has CDR1 SQVTM and CDR2 ANQGSEA. The CDR3 extends over 16 amino acids. The V gene end was trimmed by 2 bases and the J gene end by 6 bases; junction bases not matched to a gene: 13. CDR3: CSVEPGVRGRGDTQYF. The CDR3 DNA follows: TGCAGCGTTGAACCGGGGGTCAGGGGGCGCGGGGATACGCAGTATTTT.

This clone was observed a few times. The chain couples TRBV28 to TRBJ2-1; 12 bases match TRBD1. The length of the CDR3 is 14 residues. Per the germline V gene, CDR1 is MDHEN and CDR2 is SYDVKM. Losses at the gene ends were 8 bases for V and 8 bases for J; bases not matched to a gene: 7. The CDR3 sequence: CASRWDRGPDEQFF. In DNA form, the CDR3 reads TGTGCCAGCCGGTGGGACAGGGGGCCCGATGAGCAGTTCTTC. The full variable domain, in which reference TRBV28 and TRBJ2-1 provide the parts outside the CDR3, is DVKVTQSSRYLVKRTGEKVFLECVQDMDHENMFWYRQDPGLGLRLIYFSYDVKMKEKGDIPEGYSVSREKKERFSLILESASTNQTSMYLCASRWDRGPDEQFFGPGTRLTVL.

This rearrangement joins TRBV27 to TRBJ1-2, with 8 bases fitting TRBD1. Germline V lookup: CDR1 MNHEY, CDR2 SMNVEV (reference sequence). The J segment lost 5 bases and the V segment lost 0 bases, leaving 5 bases of the junction unmatched. This CDR3 contains 15 residues. The CDR3, as DNA: TGTGCCAGCAGTTTATCTCCAGGGGGCAGATATGGCTACACCTTC. The encoded protein is CASSLSPGGRYGYTF.

This chain links TRBV10-3 with TRBJ1-1, with TRBD1 identical over 11 bases. In germline, CDR1 is ENHRY, CDR2 SYGVKD. The CDR3 is made up of 14 amino acids. The V segment lost 6 bases and the J segment 4 bases; nucleotides outside the gene matches: 4. In DNA, the CDR3 is TGTGCCATCAGGGGACAGGGGGTACGCACTGAAGCTTTCTTT. It is translated as CAIRGQGVRTEAFF.

This CDR3 reads CASRGQGPQGSGKGNEQYF. The CDR3 region has the DNA TGTGCCAGCAGGGGACAAGGGCCCCAAGGCAGCGGGAAGGGCAACGAGCAGTACTTC. The rearrangement uses TRBV5-6 and TRBJ2-7, with D maybe TRBD2 (7 bases). The V and J ends lost 5 bases and 5 bases respectively, with 32 bases between them. Germline assignment: CDR1 SGHDT and CDR2 YYEEEE. This CDR3 region has 19 residues.

This clone was counted between two and nine times. This chain connects TRBV19 to TRBJ1-1, with D unclear. Germline lookup yields CDR1 LNHDA and CDR2 SQIVND (reference sequence). The CDR3 totals 13 residues. The ends were cut back, 6 bases at V and 0 bases at J, with 8 bases in the middle. CDR3 nucleotides: TGTGCCAGTAGGGAGGGCATGAACACTGAAGCTTTCTTT. Residues: CASREGMNTEAFF.

This chain uses TRBV5-4 with TRBJ1-1; D might be TRBD1 (6 bases). The germline V gene encodes CDR1 SGHNT and CDR2 YYREEE (reference sequence). This CDR3 comprises 13 residues. Trimming stripped 6 bases from V and 12 bases from J, with 21 bases between. The CDR3 protein is CASTDFLDSETFF. The CDR3 coding sequence is TGTGCCAGCACAGACTTCCTGGACAGCGAGACTTTCTTT.

This chain uses TRBV29-1 with TRBJ2-3; D may be TRBD1 (6 bases). The CDR3 has 16 amino acids. The V end was cut by 8 bases, the J end by 4 bases, with 25 bases between. Germline CDR1 is SQVTM and CDR2 is ANQGSEA. CDR3 in amino acids: CSSAPPGAPHADTQYF. The CDR3 region has the DNA TGCAGCTCAGCCCCCCCAGGGGCCCCACACGCAGATACGCAGTATTTT.

This chain's CDR3 is CASSLSSYEQYF. The CDR3 DNA is TGTGCCAGCAGCTTATCTAGCTACGAGCAGTACTTC. The V and J genes are TRBV5-8 and TRBJ2-7, with D unresolved. Trimming pared 2 bases from V and 3 bases from J, leaving 6 bases between. The CDR3 spans 12 residues. Germline V gene data show CDR1 as SGHTS and CDR2 as YDEGEE.

This rearrangement joins TRBV5-1 to TRBJ1-1, with 9 bases aligning to TRBD1. Unmatched junction bases numbered 3, after V lost 5 bases and J lost 4 bases. This CDR3 comprises 13 residues. The V gene's germline CDR1 is SGHRS and CDR2 YFSETQ. CDR3 loop: CASSETGGTEAFF. In DNA, the CDR3 is TGCGCCAGCAGTGAGACAGGGGGCACTGAAGCTTTCTTT.

V usage is TRBV6-5 and J usage is TRBJ2-7; D is ambiguous. Germline V gene sequence: CDR1 MNHEY, CDR2 SVGAGI. The V end lost 5 bases, the J end lost 3 bases, and 11 bases lay between the germline ends. The CDR3 consists of 13 residues. The CDR3 is CASSATASYEQYF. The CDR3, as DNA: TGTGCCAGCAGTGCCACGGCTAGCTACGAGCAGTACTTC.

This clone was picked up one time. V is TRBV27 and J is TRBJ2-7; 7 nucleotides align to TRBD2. The germline V gene encodes CDR1 MNHEY and CDR2 SMNVEV (reference sequence). Trimming at V came to 0 bases and at J to 3 bases, leaving 5 bases not matched to a gene. This CDR3 region has 15 residues. CDR3 nucleotide sequence: TGTGCCAGCAGTTTATCGGCGGGAGCAGGCTACGAGCAGTACTTC. It codes for CASSLSAGAGYEQYF.

The genes are TRBV7-8 and TRBJ2-7; the D is unclear. Germline V gene lookup returns CDR1 SGHVS and CDR2 FQNEAQ. Trimming took 7 bases from V and 3 from J, leaving 7 bases between them. CDR3 length: 11 amino acids. The CDR3 nucleotides are TGTGCCAGCACAGATGACTACGAGCAGTACTTC. Amino acid sequence: CASTDDYEQYF.

The genes are TRBV28 and TRBJ1-1, with D possibly matching TRBD1 (6 bases). Germline V gives CDR1 MDHEN, CDR2 SYDVKM. The length of the CDR3 is 15 residues. Trimming left V 5 bases short and J 0 bases short, with 13 bases between. The CDR3 protein is CASSRGGTMNTEAFF. Written as DNA, the CDR3 is TGTGCCAGCAGTAGGGGGGGGACTATGAACACTGAAGCTTTCTTT.

The rearrangement joins TRBV28 to TRBJ1-1; possibly TRBD1 for D (5 bases). The CDR3 is made up of 15 amino acids. Germline CDR1 and CDR2: MDHEN and SYDVKM. The V end lost 3 bases, the J end lost 6 bases, and 17 bases lay between the germline ends. In nucleotides, the CDR3 is TGTGCCAGCAGTTTGGGTAGGTGGGGGGGTCCTGAAGCTTTCTTT. It encodes CASSLGRWGGPEAFF.

This chain links TRBV19 with TRBJ2-3, with D tentatively TRBD1 (5 bases). The CDR3 length is 15 residues. Trimming left V 5 bases short and J 2 bases short, with 14 bases between. Germline CDR1 is LNHDA and CDR2 is SQIVND (reference sequence). The CDR3 loop reads CASSSRQSATDTQYF. CDR3 DNA: TGTGCCAGTAGTTCAAGACAGTCGGCCACAGATACGCAGTATTTT.